This T cell receptor beta chain was recovered during a study of T cell changes during pregnancy in multiple sclerosis. Some clones are missing from TCRdb's copy, which holds only in-frame ones; the method was immunoSEQ multiplex PCR. The table lists about 68,000 clones, roughly nine tenths of them singletons, with about 0.92% in the top ten. Germline V gene lookup returns CDR1 SGHTA and CDR2 FQGNSA. The junction had 8 bases not matched to a gene; V was cut back by 5 bases and J by 10 bases. The length of the CDR3 is 14 residues. This receptor was identified in a female donor with multiple sclerosis, enrolled in a pregnancy study. This rearrangement joins TRBV7-2 to TRBJ1-6, with 7 bases fitting TRBD1. The sequences come from peripheral blood, collected in the second trimester of pregnancy. CDR3 sequence: CASSRGQDRSPLHF. The CDR3, as DNA: TGTGCCAGCAGCCGAGGACAGGACCGATCACCCCTCCACTTT.